This entry concerns a single TCR beta chain. This clonotype was detected only a few times. Its antigen is unknown. No per-base quality is available; no much larger clone lies one base away. Found in a library prepared for alpha chains, this beta chain is an off-target read, and its abundance has little meaning. The CDR3 runs 16 residues from the cysteine to the phenylalanine. The only DNA kept is the CDR3, 48 bases in frame from the first base. Sequences LGHNA (CDR1) and YSLEER (CDR2) are obtained from the germline V gene. The junction shows trimming of 0 bases on V and 4 bases on J, and the gene matches do not reach 6 bases of it. These data come from a study of spatial heterogeneity in lung cancer (dated 2019 in TCRdb). The study in broad terms: More beta-chain than alpha-chain transcripts were consistently detected, likely reflecting higher beta-chain transcript abundance. In tumor regions, TCR transcript counts showed a strong correlation with a T cell transcriptional module score from matched bulk RNA-seq. In the raw uncorrected reads, each unique combination of TCR and UMI appeared more than ten times on average. At surgery, over 200 tumor regions, roughly 62 matched nontumor lung samples and 56 PBMC samples were TCR-sequenced for both alpha and beta chains. Nonsynonymous mutation counts, determined by whole-exome sequencing of tumor tissue, were related to TCR repertoire features. TCR alpha and beta repertoires were quantitatively compared across multiple tumor regions, matched nontumor lung and blood in non-small cell lung cancer.

Study-level results and caveats: Additional single-cell paired TCR alpha and beta sequencing was considered necessary to confirm, at a functional level, the hypothesis that regional TCRs recognize regional mutations. TCR-seq was estimated to cover only 6.5% to 9% of tumor T cells for alpha chains and about 13% for beta chains. Counts of ubiquitous and regional expanded TCRs correlated with counts of ubiquitous and regional nonsynonymous mutations, respectively. The number of expanded intratumoral alpha and beta TCRs correlated with the tumor nonsynonymous mutation count.

Library preparation was by 5' RACE. Sequencing took place on a NextSeq 500. To allow correction of PCR and sequencing errors, the TCR library protocol tagged every TCR cDNA molecule with a unique molecular identifier. The published analysis was carried out like this. TCR identification, UMI-based error correction and CDR3 extraction were performed with Decombinator tools. TCRs above a frequency of 2 per 1,000, corresponding to the top 1% of the tumor frequency distribution, were defined as expanded. Expanded tumor TCRs statistically deemed absent (corrected P<0.05) from at least one tumor region were classed as regional, and all other expanded tumor TCRs were classed as ubiquitous. Renyi diversity was computed with the R vegan package after each repertoire had been subsampled 100 times to 5,000 TCRs. CDR3 similarity networks were built from amino acid triplet string-kernel similarity, connecting CDR3s with pairwise similarity above 0.82. Clones were called with MiXCR by TCRdb after fastp trimmed the public reads at Q25, and only in-frame beta chains were retained. Entries that share a CDR3 protein sequence are merged under the most common genes and DNA. These V and J calls originate from TCRdb's pipeline instead of the authors' own analysis. Within this sample are some 6,100 distinct CDR3 sequences, with over 13% of them counted one time only. The ten largest clones capture around 9.3% of the sample.

In the paper's terms, the time point label means: sample taken at primary tumor resection. Samples were obtained from approximately 70 patients with early-stage, untreated non-small cell lung cancer from the lung TRACERx cohort. Without any cell sorting, TCR sequencing was performed on whole RNA extracted either from tumor and nontumor lung tissue or from cryopreserved PBMC samples. Only patients with enough RNA available from two or more tumor regions were chosen for TCR sequencing. A lung pathologist reviewed the tumor and adjacent nontumor lung specimens before the specimens were selected. The sample was lung tumor tissue, taken at surgery. The rearranged chain carries TRBV4-3 and TRBJ2-1; 7 nucleotides in the junction match TRBD2. This sequence was found in a male donor with early-stage non-small cell lung cancer. The bases read TGCGCCAGCAGCCAAGATCAGACAGCGGGGTACAATGAGCAGTTCTTC. Translated, it reads CASSQDQTAGYNEQFF.